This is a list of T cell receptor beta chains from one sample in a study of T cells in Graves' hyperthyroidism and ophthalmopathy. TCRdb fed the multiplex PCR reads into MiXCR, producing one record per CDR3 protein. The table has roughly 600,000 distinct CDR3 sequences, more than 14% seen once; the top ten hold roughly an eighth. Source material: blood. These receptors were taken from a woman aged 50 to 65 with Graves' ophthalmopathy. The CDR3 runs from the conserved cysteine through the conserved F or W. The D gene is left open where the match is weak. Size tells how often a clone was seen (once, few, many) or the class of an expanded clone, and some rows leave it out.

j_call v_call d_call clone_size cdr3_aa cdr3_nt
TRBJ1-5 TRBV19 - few CASSIARSGGNQPQHF TGTGCCAGTAGTATAGCCCGTTCGGGGGGCAATCAGCCCCAGCATTTT
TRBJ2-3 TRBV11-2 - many CASTVRRDSHTDTQYF TGTGCCAGCACCGTTCGGCGGGACTCGCACACAGATACGCAGTATTTT
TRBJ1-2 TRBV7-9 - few CASSLVPFYGYTF TGTGCCAGCAGCTTAGTGCCATTCTATGGCTACACCTTC
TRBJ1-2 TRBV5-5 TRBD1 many CASGHRGQGYTF TGTGCCAGCGGACACAGGGGGCAAGGCTACACCTTC
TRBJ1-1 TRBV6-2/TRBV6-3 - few CASSFLFRDPGLNTEAFF TGTGCCAGCAGTTTTCTATTCCGGGACCCGGGCTTGAACACTGAAGCTTTCTTT
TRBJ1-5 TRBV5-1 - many CASSWLRDVVNSNQPQHF TGCGCCAGCAGCTGGCTCCGGGACGTCGTAAATAGCAATCAGCCCCAGCATTTT
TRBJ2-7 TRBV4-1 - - CASSPTSQAYEQYF TGCGCCAGCAGCCCTACCTCACAGGCGTACGAGCAGTACTTC
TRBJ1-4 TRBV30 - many CAWSTTTTNEKLFF TGTGCCTGGAGTACGACAACAACTAATGAAAAACTGTTTTTT
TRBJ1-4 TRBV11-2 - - CASSLDPGSREELFF TGTGCCAGCAGCTTAGATCCGGGGAGCCGTGAAGAACTGTTTTTT
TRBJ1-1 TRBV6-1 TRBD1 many CASNTDRVGTEAFF TGTGCCAGCAACACGGACAGGGTTGGCACTGAAGCTTTCTTT
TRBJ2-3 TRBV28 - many CASSLVGGGSDTQYF TGTGCCAGCAGTTTAGTGGGAGGGGGGTCAGATACGCAGTATTTT
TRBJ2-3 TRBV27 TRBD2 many CASSLLAGAVSLQYF TGTGCCAGCAGTTTACTAGCGGGAGCTGTTAGTTTGCAGTATTTT
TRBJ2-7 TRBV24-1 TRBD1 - CATSDSLHGTGNEQYF TGTGCCACCAGTGATTCGCTCCATGGGACAGGGAACGAGCAGTACTTC
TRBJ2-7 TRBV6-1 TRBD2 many CASSVAGTSGSNSYEQYF TGTGCCAGCAGTGTCGCCGGGACTAGCGGGAGTAATAGCTACGAGCAGTACTTC
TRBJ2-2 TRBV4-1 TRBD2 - CASSPLTSGISQRLNTGELFF TGCGCCAGCAGCCCCCTGACTAGCGGGATCTCCCAACGCCTCAACACCGGGGAGCTGTTTTTT
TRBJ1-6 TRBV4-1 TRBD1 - CASSLTGGTSPLHF TGCGCCAGTTCCCTCACAGGGGGCACTTCACCCCTCCACTTT
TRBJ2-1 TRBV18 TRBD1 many CASSSGTGDNEQFF TGTGCCAGCTCAAGCGGGACAGGGGACAATGAGCAGTTCTTC